A selection of T cell receptor beta chains follows, all from one sample in a study of blood T cell repertoires in COVID-19. The repertoire was sequenced with immunoSEQ multiplex PCR; TCRdb's copy has only in-frame clones and lacks some. The sample includes 180,000 or so clones, around 87% of them seen just once. Sequencing was performed on peripheral blood. The receptor source for this set is a man in his forties with active or convalescent COVID-19. Each CDR3 is given with its conserved first and last residue. The D gene is left open where the match is weak. Size values are once, few and many counts, or a class for expanded clones, and some rows have none.

TRBJ1-3	TRBV5-8	.	.	CASSFGVLFSGNTIYF	TGTGCCAGCAGCTTCGGGGTCTTGTTTAGTGGAAACACCATATATTTT
TRBJ1-1	TRBV5-6	.	.	CASSAWGRPNTEAFF	TGTGCCAGCAGCGCGTGGGGCAGGCCGAACACTGAAGCTTTCTTT
TRBJ1-1	TRBV4-2	.	.	CASSLDSRNTEAFF	TGTGCCAGCAGCCTGGACAGTCGGAACACTGAAGCTTTCTTT
TRBJ2-1	TRBV24-1	.	TRBD2	CATSDPGLAGNEQFF	TGTGCCACCAGTGACCCCGGACTAGCTGGCAATGAGCAGTTCTTC
TRBJ2-5	TRBV7-9	.	TRBD1	CASSLHILDRDVGTQYF	TGTGCCAGCAGCTTACACATTCTCGACAGGGACGTTGGGACCCAGTACTTC
TRBJ2-1	TRBV12-3/TRBV12-4	.	.	CASIKTDNEQFF	TGTGCCAGCATTAAGACAGACAATGAGCAGTTCTTC
TRBJ2-6	TRBV15	.	TRBD1	CATSNRDRGLSGANVLTF	TGTGCCACCAGCAACCGGGACAGGGGACTCTCTGGGGCCAACGTCCTGACTTTC
TRBJ1-4	TRBV7-9	.	.	CASSLGPGGEKLFF	TGTGCCAGCAGCTTAGGACCCGGGGGGGAAAAACTGTTTTTT
TRBJ2-5	TRBV2	.	TRBD2	CASSGGTSGETQYF	TGTGCCAGCAGTGGCGGGACTAGCGGGGAGACCCAGTACTTC
TRBJ1-2	TRBV3-1/TRBV3-2	.	TRBD1	CASSASTRGRSGYTF	TGTGCCAGCAGCGCAAGCACCAGGGGGCGAAGTGGCTACACCTTC
TRBJ2-3	TRBV5-1	.	TRBD1	CASHSRDRNTDTQYF	TGCGCCAGCCATTCCCGGGACAGAAACACAGATACGCAGTATTTT
TRBJ1-2	TRBV28	.	TRBD1	CASTQQGGGYTF	TGTGCCAGCACACAACAGGGGGGCGGCTACACCTTC
TRBJ1-5	TRBV7-9	.	.	CASSLGGGTQPQHF	TGTGCCAGCAGCTTAGGCGGGGGCACTCAGCCCCAGCATTTT
TRBJ1-2	TRBV7-2	.	.	CASSLELREDYGYTF	TGTGCCAGCAGCTTAGAGCTCAGGGAGGACTATGGCTACACCTTC
TRBJ1-1	TRBV9	once	.	CASSAHQGGTEAFF	TGTGCCAGCAGCGCCCACCAGGGAGGTACTGAAGCTTTCTTT
TRBJ2-4	TRBV11-1	.	TRBD1	CASSPQGVQNIQYF	TGTGCCAGCAGCCCCCAGGGGGTCCAAAACATTCAGTACTTC
TRBJ2-2	TRBV15	.	.	CATSSDLELNTGELFF	TGTGCCACCAGCAGTGACCTAGAGCTTAACACCGGGGAGCTGTTTTTT